This TCR beta chain was profiled in a study of cytomegalovirus exposure and HLA in healthy donors. V dropped 5 bases and J dropped 1; count of bases not matched to a gene: 7. The V gene's germline CDR1 is ENHRY and CDR2 SYGVKD. This CDR3 region has 15 residues. Notes on this clone: Its antigen is still unknown.

Study-wide results and limits: In a later analysis, productive TCRs from donors in an Asian-associated ancestry cluster reportedly carried fewer N-insertions than the cohort mean.

PCR amplification relied on 60 Vbeta primers (plus 13 Jbeta primers). The assay was immunoSEQ multiplex PCR, and TCRdb's table has in-frame clones only and misses some. Of some 170,000 clones listed, roughly 79% are singletons. Donors likely had unrecorded immune exposures despite being nominally healthy when sampled. The TCR originated in a male donor in good health and CMV-seronegative. V usage is TRBV10-3 and J usage is TRBJ2-7; 8 nucleotides line up with TRBD1. Material for sequencing was PBMCs. The CDR3 DNA is TGTGCCATCAGTCCGGACAGGGCCGATTCCTACGAGCAGTACTTC. This codes for CAISPDRADSYEQYF.